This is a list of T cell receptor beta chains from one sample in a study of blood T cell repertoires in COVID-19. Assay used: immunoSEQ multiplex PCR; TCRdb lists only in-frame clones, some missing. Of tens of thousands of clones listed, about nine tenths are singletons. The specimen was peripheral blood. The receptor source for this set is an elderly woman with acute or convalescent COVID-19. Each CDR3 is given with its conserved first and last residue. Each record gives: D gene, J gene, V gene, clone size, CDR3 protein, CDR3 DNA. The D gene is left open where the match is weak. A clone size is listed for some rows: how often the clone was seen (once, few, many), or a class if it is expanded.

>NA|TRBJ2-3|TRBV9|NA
CASSVPLTSTDTQYF
TGTGCCAGCAGCGTACCTCTAACTAGCACAGATACGCAGTATTTT
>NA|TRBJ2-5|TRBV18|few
CASSLGGPAVEETQYF
TGTGCCAGCTCACTCGGCGGCCCCGCGGTCGAAGAGACCCAGTACTTC
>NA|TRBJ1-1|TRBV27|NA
CASSLKPNRGNTEAFF
TGTGCCAGCAGTTTAAAACCTAACCGAGGAAACACTGAAGCTTTCTTT
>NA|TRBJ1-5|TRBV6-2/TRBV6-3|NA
CASSYSTRQKTRPQHF
TGTGCCAGCAGTTACTCGACCAGGCAGAAGACAAGGCCCCAGCATTTT
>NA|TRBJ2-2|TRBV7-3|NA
CASSLGQGTGELFF
TGTGCCAGCAGCTTAGGTCAGGGCACCGGGGAGCTGTTTTTT
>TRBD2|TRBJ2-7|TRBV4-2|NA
CASSQGTSGTSSYEQYF
TGTGCCAGCAGCCAAGGGACTAGCGGGACCTCCTCCTACGAGCAGTACTTC
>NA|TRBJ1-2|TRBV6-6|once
CASSPDPGGGYTF
TGTGCCAGCAGTCCAGACCCGGGTGGGGGCTACACCTTC
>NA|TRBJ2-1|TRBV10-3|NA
CATLEQGHNEQFF
TGTGCCACGTTGGAACAGGGACACAATGAGCAGTTCTTC
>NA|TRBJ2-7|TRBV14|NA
CASSMSGTQQYF
TGTGCCAGCAGCATGTCCGGTACCCAGCAGTACTTC
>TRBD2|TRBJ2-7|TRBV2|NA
CASGKLAETYEQYF
TGTGCCAGCGGGAAACTAGCGGAGACCTACGAGCAGTACTTC
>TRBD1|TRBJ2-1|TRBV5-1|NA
CASSLYLPGQGNNEQFF
TGCGCCAGCAGCCTTTACTTACCGGGACAGGGGAACAATGAGCAGTTCTTC
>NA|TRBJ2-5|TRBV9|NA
CASSVTSRGASETQYF
TGTGCCAGCAGCGTTACATCTCGGGGGGCTTCAGAGACCCAGTACTTC
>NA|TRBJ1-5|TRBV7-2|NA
CASRGEGNQPQHF
TGTGCCAGCAGAGGAGAGGGCAATCAGCCCCAGCATTTT
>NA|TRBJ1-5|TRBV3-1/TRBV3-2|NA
CASSQDIRDQPQHF
TGTGCCAGCAGCCAAGATATTAGAGATCAGCCCCAGCATTTT
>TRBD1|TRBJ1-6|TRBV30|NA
CAWSVVTGGGSPLHF
TGTGCCTGGAGTGTAGTGACAGGGGGAGGGTCACCCCTCCACTTT